This T cell receptor beta chain appears in the sequencing data of a study of Ad26.COV2.S vaccination and SARS-CoV-2 variants. The V end lost 1 base, the J end lost 6 bases, and 16 bases lay between the germline ends. This CDR3 is 15 amino acids long. Germline V gene lookup returns CDR1 MGHRA and CDR2 YSYEKL. TCRdb keeps only in-frame clones here, not all; method: immunoSEQ multiplex PCR. The sample shows just over 350,000 clones, about 91% of them seen only once. This specimen consisted of peripheral blood, obtained after recovery from COVID-19. The J gene is TRBJ2-7, the V gene TRBV4-1; the D gene is possibly TRBD1 (5 bases). This TCR came from a human donor who had recovered from COVID-19. CDR3 nucleotide sequence: TGCGCCAGCAGCCAAGTGCTAGGGGCCCCGACCGAGCAGTACTTC. Translating it yields CASSQVLGAPTEQYF.